Included here is one TCR beta chain sequence, with context. Its antigen remains unidentified. This table comes from immunoSEQ multiplex PCR, and its TCRdb copy is limited to in-frame clones, with some not included. The data contain around 150,000 clones, approximately 89% of them singletons. This CDR3 comprises 13 residues. Looked up from germline, CDR1 is MNHEY and CDR2 is SMNVEV (reference sequence). Trimming removed 0 bases from V and 4 bases from J, with 6 bases in between. The data were obtained in a study of T cell responses to AZD1222 COVID-19 vaccine. Study conclusions and caveats: Regions 160-218 and 743-854 dominated among vaccine-associated CD4 TCRs spanning spike.

This receptor was obtained from an adult who received the AZD1222 COVID-19 vaccine. The input for sequencing was peripheral blood, taken 28 days after the second AZD1222 dose. The rearrangement links TRBV27 to TRBJ1-1; D ambiguous. The CDR3: CASSLSLSTEAFF. The CDR3 DNA is TGTGCCAGCAGTTTATCACTAAGCACTGAAGCTTTCTTT.